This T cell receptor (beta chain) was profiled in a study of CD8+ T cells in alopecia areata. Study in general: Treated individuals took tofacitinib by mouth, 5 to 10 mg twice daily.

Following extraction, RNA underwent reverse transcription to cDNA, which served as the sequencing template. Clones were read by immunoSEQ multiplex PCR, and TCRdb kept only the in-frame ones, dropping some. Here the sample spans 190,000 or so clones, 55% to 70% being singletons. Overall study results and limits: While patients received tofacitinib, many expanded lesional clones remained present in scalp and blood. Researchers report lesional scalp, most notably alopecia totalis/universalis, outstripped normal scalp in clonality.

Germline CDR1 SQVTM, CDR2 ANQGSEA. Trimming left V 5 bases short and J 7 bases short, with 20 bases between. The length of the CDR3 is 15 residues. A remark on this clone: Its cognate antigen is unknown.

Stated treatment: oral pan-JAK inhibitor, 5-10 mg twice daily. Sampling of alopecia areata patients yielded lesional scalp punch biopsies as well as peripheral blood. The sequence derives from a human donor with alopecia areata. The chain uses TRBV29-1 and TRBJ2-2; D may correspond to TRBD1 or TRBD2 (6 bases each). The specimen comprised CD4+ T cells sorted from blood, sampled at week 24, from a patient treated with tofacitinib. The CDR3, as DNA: TGCAGCGTTCGTGGCACTGGGGGGCGCATCGGGGAGCTGTTTTTT. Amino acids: CSVRGTGGRIGELFF.